This T cell receptor beta chain came from a study of post-analysis software for immune sequencing data. Background on the study: Relapsing-remitting, secondary progressive and progressive-relapsing multiple sclerosis courses were included.

The germline gives CDR1 MNHEY, CDR2 SVGAGI. The CDR3 extends over 14 amino acids. V was clipped by 2 bases and J by 3 bases, with 10 bases between them. Carried by the TCR beta cDNA libraries were unique molecular identifiers. MiXCR, run by TCRdb on the PCR reads, gives a single entry per CDR3 protein. The table shows a few hundred thousand distinct CDR3 sequences, with about a third occurring only once. Study findings and constraints: F measure showed strong co-clustering of same-batch samples. There were about 5 TRBV segments more frequent in patients than controls, and TRBV5-6, TRBV5-1 and TRBV20-1 were among them. Compared with controls, patients showed significantly lower normalized Chao1 diversity.

Concerning this clonotype: Its antigen is undetermined.

The receptor was isolated from a girl aged 10 to 17 with multiple sclerosis. This chain joins TRBV6-5 and TRBJ1-1; D not resolved. Sequenced sample: blood. CDR3 bases: TGTGCCAGCAGTTACGGGGTCGGGGACACTGAAGCTTTCTTT. Translating gives CASSYGVGDTEAFF.